The clone carrying this TCR beta chain turned up a few times. What it binds is unknown. Multiplex PCR with BIOMED2 TRB-A/B primer pools amplified TRB rearrangements. TCRdb used MiXCR to reprocess the multiplex PCR reads, holding one entry per CDR3 protein. The table has 22,000 or so distinct CDR3 sequences, less than 30% seen once. This sample was taken from a study of T and B cells in COVID-19 patients. Study-wide results and caveats: At recovery TRB diversity and richness exceeded healthy donors, after highly clonal active COVID-19 repertoires. Few blood samples existed from mildly ill patients during symptoms or early in severe cases. No sequencing was yet done of CD4+, regulatory or CD8+ subsets, or of SARS-CoV-2-responsive or tetramer+ sorted cells.

The germline gives CDR1 ENHRY, CDR2 SYGVKD. V was shortened by 2 bases and J by 10 bases, with 9 bases between the two germline ends. The CDR3 consists of 13 residues. TRB was amplified from approximately 250-480 ng of blood genomic DNA. The receptor was derived from a human donor who had recovered from COVID-19. This chain links TRBV10-3 with TRBJ1-6; D is unresolved. Input material: blood. Here the CDR3 reads CAISEGRESPLHF. The CDR3 nucleotides read TGTGCCATCAGTGAGGGCCGGGAATCACCCCTCCACTTT.